Presented here are 3 T cell receptor beta chains from one specimen sequenced in a study of Ad26.COV2.S vaccination and SARS-CoV-2 variants. The treatment: roughly 19 received Ad26.COV2.S at low or high dose, single or two shots; about 5 received placebo; per-sample allocation not given. Sampling happened 63 days after the first vaccine or placebo injection. The assay was immunoSEQ multiplex PCR, and TCRdb's table has in-frame clones only and misses some. The table has roughly 240,000 clones, 88% seen once. Sequenced here: peripheral blood, sampled in a trial of Ad26.COV2.S vaccine versus placebo. The origin of the receptors is a person between 18 and 65 years old who received the Ad26.COV2.S COVID-19 vaccine or a placebo.

The V call is TRBV7-2, the J call TRBJ1-6, with D unresolved. Germline values: CDR1 SGHTA, CDR2 FQGNSA. The CDR3 covers 15 residues. Between the trimmed V and J ends, which lost 5 bases and 7 bases, there was a span of 15 bases. CDR3 protein: CASSPQLSPNSPLHF. The CDR3 bases are TGTGCCAGCAGCCCACAATTATCCCCAAATTCACCCCTCCACTTT.

The chain recombines TRBV4-1 with TRBJ1-2, with 9 positions matching TRBD1. The CDR3 is made up of 17 amino acids. Trimming at V came to 4 bases and at J to 2 bases, leaving 11 bases not matched to a gene. Germline loops: CDR1 MGHRA, CDR2 YSYEKL. This CDR3 is CASSPAWDRAVNYGYTF. Here the CDR3 DNA reads TGCGCCAGCAGCCCGGCATGGGACAGGGCAGTAAACTATGGCTACACCTTC.

The CDR3, as DNA: TGTGCCAGCAACGGGGCCGGTAATTCACCCCTCCACTTT. This gives the protein CASNGAGNSPLHF. The chain uses TRBV28 and TRBJ1-6; tentatively, D is TRBD1 (5 bases). The germline CDR1 and CDR2 sequences are MDHEN and SYDVKM. CDR3 length equals 13 residues. The V end lost 7 bases, the J end lost 6 bases, and 10 bases lay between the germline ends. Variable domain in full (rest from reference TRBV28 and TRBJ1-6): DVKVTQSSRYLVKRTGEKVFLECVQDMDHENMFWYRQDPGLGLRLIYFSYDVKMKEKGDIPEGYSVSREKKERFSLILESASTNQTSMYLCASNGAGNSPLHFGNGTRLTVT.